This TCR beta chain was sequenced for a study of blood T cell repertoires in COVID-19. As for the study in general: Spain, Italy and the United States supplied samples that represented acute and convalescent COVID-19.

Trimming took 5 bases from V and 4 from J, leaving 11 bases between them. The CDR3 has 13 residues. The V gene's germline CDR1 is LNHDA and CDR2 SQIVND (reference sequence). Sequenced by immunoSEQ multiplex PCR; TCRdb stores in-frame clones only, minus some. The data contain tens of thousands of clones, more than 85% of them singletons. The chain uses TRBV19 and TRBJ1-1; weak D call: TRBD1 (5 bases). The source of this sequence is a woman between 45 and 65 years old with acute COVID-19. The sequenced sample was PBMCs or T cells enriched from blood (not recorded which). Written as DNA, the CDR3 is TGTGCCAGTAGTGCAGGGTCTGGCACTGAAGCTTTCTTT. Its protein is CASSAGSGTEAFF.